Presented here are 14 T cell receptor beta chains from one specimen sequenced in a study of spatial heterogeneity in lung cancer. Time point reported: sample taken at primary tumor resection. TCRdb processed the 5' RACE reads anew with MiXCR; each CDR3 protein has one entry. The table includes fewer than 10,000 distinct CDR3 sequences, 7% detected once. What these receptors recognize is not known. Study observations and caveats: Intratumoral expanded alpha and beta TCR counts were found to track tumor mutation counts.

The sample here was lung tumor tissue, taken at surgery. These receptors were collected from a female donor with early-stage non-small cell lung cancer.

This clonotype was seen ten or more times. This chain joins TRBV20-1 and TRBJ2-5, with TRBD2 matching over 8 bases. Trimming cost V 0 bases and J 1 base; bases outside gene matches: 13. The CDR3 runs to 18 residues. Germline V gives CDR1 DFQATT, CDR2 SNEGSKA (reference sequence). The CDR3: CSARDPLTASGFQETQYF. CDR3 in DNA: TGCAGTGCTAGAGATCCCTTGACGGCTAGCGGGTTCCAAGAGACCCAGTACTTC.

By share of the sample, this clonotype is medium-sized (0.01 to 0.1%). The genes are TRBV27 and TRBJ2-7, with TRBD1 as a possible D gene (6 bases). Germline assignment: CDR1 MNHEY and CDR2 SMNVEV (reference sequence). The CDR3 is made up of 15 amino acids. Trimming shortened V by 2 bases and J by 3 bases, and 14 bases separated the two germline ends. The CDR3 sequence is CASSLQGRKGYEQYF. In nucleotides, the CDR3 is TGTGCCAGCAGTTTACAGGGGCGAAAAGGCTACGAGCAGTACTTC.

This clonotype is termed medium-sized. V usage is TRBV14 and J usage is TRBJ1-1, with D unresolved. The CDR3 spans 13 residues. V was shortened by 1 base and J by 10 bases, with 13 bases between the two germline ends. Germline CDR1 and CDR2: SGHDN and FVKESK. The CDR3 coding sequence is TGTGCCAGCAGCCAAGCGACCCACATCGGAGCTTTCTTT. Amino acids: CASSQATHIGAFF.

There are many counts of this clonotype. The chain carries TRBV4-2 and TRBJ2-5; D is undetermined. This CDR3 is built from 14 residues. The V gene's germline CDR1 is LGHNA and CDR2 YNFKEQ. The V end lost 0 bases, the J end lost 4 bases, and 9 bases lay between the germline ends. The CDR3 here is CASSQDVKIETQYF. CDR3 DNA sequence: TGTGCCAGCAGCCAAGATGTCAAGATAGAGACCCAGTACTTC.

This clonotype occurred many times. The chain employs TRBV7-2 and TRBJ2-3; 8 bases fit TRBD2. Germline V gene sequence: CDR1 SGHTA, CDR2 FQGNSA. The V segment lost 5 bases and the J segment 2 bases; nucleotides outside the gene matches: 9. The CDR3 spans 16 residues. The CDR3 spells CASSTFLAGTTDTQYF. CDR3 DNA: TGTGCCAGCAGCACTTTTTTAGCGGGAACCACAGATACGCAGTATTTT.

In this sample, this clonotype turned up many times. The chain is built from TRBV7-8 and TRBJ2-1; tentatively, D is TRBD2 (5 bases). Germline CDR1 reads SGHVS; CDR2 reads FQNEAQ. This CDR3 is 16 amino acids long. Trimming removed 0 bases from V and 6 bases from J, with 15 bases in between. CDR3 in DNA: TGTGCCAGCAGCTTAGCGCGAGCGGCGCAAGGCAATGAGCAGTTCTTC. Amino acid sequence: CASSLARAAQGNEQFF. The variable domain in full, with the rest retrieved from reference TRBV7-8 and TRBJ2-1, is GAGVSQSPRYKVAKRGQDVALRCDPISGHVSLFWYQQALGQGPEFLTYFQNEAQLDKSGLPSDRFFAERPEGSVSTLKIQRTQQEDSAVYLCASSLARAAQGNEQFFGPGTRLTVL.

This clonotype was counted at least ten times. The chain couples TRBV29-1 to TRBJ2-3; D remains unclear. Germline V gives CDR1 SQVTM, CDR2 ANQGSEA. V lost 4 bases, J lost 0 bases, and 8 bases lay in between. This CDR3 region has 13 residues. This CDR3 is CSVVRSSTDTQYF. The CDR3 nucleotides are TGCAGCGTTGTGCGGAGTAGCACAGATACGCAGTATTTT.

This clonotype appeared many times. The chain has TRBV27 and TRBJ2-1, with D possibly matching TRBD2 (6 bases). Germline V lookup: CDR1 MNHEY, CDR2 SMNVEV (reference sequence). This CDR3 contains 15 residues. V lost 3 bases and J 5 bases, leaving 14 bases between the germline ends. CDR3 DNA sequence: TGTGCCAGCAGTTTCGCGGGCGGGACTGACAATGAGCAGTTCTTC. Translated, it gives CASSFAGGTDNEQFF.

This clonotype counts as medium-sized. The J gene is TRBJ1-2, the V gene TRBV15; 11 bases agree with TRBD1. The CDR3 runs 14 residues. The ends lost 3 bases at V and 4 bases at J; junction bases unmatched: 1. Per the germline V gene, CDR1 is LNHNV and CDR2 is YYDKDF (reference sequence). The CDR3 nucleotides read TGTGCCACCAGCAGGGACAGGGGGCTCTATGGCTACACCTTC. Amino acids: CATSRDRGLYGYTF. The full variable domain, its missing parts supplied by reference TRBV15 and TRBJ1-2, is DAMVIQNPRYQVTQFGKPVTLSCSQTLNHNVMYWYQQKSSQAPKLLFHYYDKDFNNEADTPDNFQSRRPNTSFCFLDIRSPGLGDTAMYLCATSRDRGLYGYTFGSGTRLTVV.

In this sample, this clonotype is medium-sized. The chain has TRBV7-2 and TRBJ2-1; no clear D gene. The CDR3 consists of 16 residues. Germline loops: CDR1 SGHTA, CDR2 FQGNSA. V was clipped by 2 bases and J by 2 bases, with 13 bases between them. The DNA of the CDR3 is TGTGCCAGCAGCTTACACACCGGCTCGGCCTACAATGAGCAGTTCTTC. This gives the protein CASSLHTGSAYNEQFF.

This clonotype is classed as medium-sized. This chain connects TRBV7-8 to TRBJ2-5, with D perhaps given as TRBD1 or TRBD2 (5 bases each). Germline values: CDR1 SGHVS, CDR2 FQNEAQ. The V and J ends lost 4 bases and 7 bases respectively, with 10 bases between them. This CDR3 contains 12 residues. CDR3 in DNA: TGTGCCAGCAGCTATACTGGGGGGACCCAGTACTTC. As protein: CASSYTGGTQYF.

The rearrangement links TRBV7-8 to TRBJ2-5; D tentatively fits TRBD1 or TRBD2 (6 bases each). Germline V gene data show CDR1 as SGHVS and CDR2 as FQNEAQ. This CDR3 comprises 16 residues. Trimming shortened V by 1 base and J by 0 bases, and 12 bases separated the two germline ends. CDR3: CASSLGRGHYQETQYF. The CDR3 DNA is TGTGCCAGCAGCTTAGGGAGGGGACACTACCAAGAGACCCAGTACTTC.

By share of the sample, this clonotype is medium-sized. The chain links TRBV2 to TRBJ2-1, with a weak D call TRBD1 (6 bases). Per germline, CDR1 SNHLY and CDR2 FYNNEI. Deletions cut 6 bases from V and 5 bases from J, with 17 bases between. CDR3 length equals 15 residues. CDR3 amino acids: CASRASGTRDNEQFF. The CDR3 coding sequence is TGTGCCAGCAGAGCCTCCGGGACAAGAGACAATGAGCAGTTCTTC.

This chain connects TRBV6-1 to TRBJ2-5, with TRBD2 matching 9 bases. The J segment lost 4 bases and the V segment lost 6 bases, leaving 9 bases of the junction unmatched. This CDR3 spans 15 amino acids. Germline V gives CDR1 MNHNS, CDR2 SASEGT. CDR3 in DNA: TGTGCCAGCAGAGAAAGCGGGAGGCGTGGAGAGACCCAGTACTTC. This sequence encodes CASRESGRRGETQYF.